This T cell receptor beta chain comes out of a study of CD8+CD57+ T cells in acquired aplastic anemia (dated by TCRdb to the late 2010s). In terms of the full investigation: Extracted DNA from sorted CD4+ and CD8+ cells averaged around 2.9 ug, ranging from roughly 0.2 to 30 ug. CD8+CD57+ expansion was defined as frequency above the mean frequency observed in healthy subjects.

What the study reported, not specific to this receptor: Patients and healthy controls showed no significant difference in CD8+ Simpson's diversity (P=0.060). Approximately 31 CD8+ CDR3 sequences were found in both patients and controls but appeared to be highly expressed in patients and within the immunodominant clones of the patients.

The patients picked for sequencing were ones in whom flow cytometry had shown an expansion of CD8+CD57+ cells. All patients had severe acquired aplastic anemia diagnosed by International Study of Aplastic Anemia and Agranulocytosis and Camitta criteria. No therapy had been received by the patients at the time of blood sampling. In the study, sorted CD4+ and CD8+ blood T cells from patients with severe aplastic anemia and from healthy subjects underwent deep sequencing of TCR repertoires. In the USA, patient enrollment took place under clinicaltrials.gov protocols 00001620, 01623167, 00001397, 00071045, 00081523 and 00961064. Ficoll-Paque density gradient centrifugation was used to isolate peripheral blood mononuclear cells. Before DNA was extracted, CD4+ and CD8+ T cells were sorted using either FACS or magnetic beads. TCR beta VDJ combination and CDR3 sequence profiling used genomic DNA as the template. TCR repertoire sequencing was run on an Illumina HiSeq 2000. Per the source publication's procedure: Repertoires were assessed using TRBV/TRBJ rearrangement plots, CDR3 size and DJ length profiles, and Simpson's diversity index. The immunodominant clone was defined as the most abundant DNA sequence in deep sequencing data. CDR3 amino acid sequences were screened for sharing across subjects and were compared with published repertoires and the VDJdb database. TCRdb applied fastp at Q25 and MiXCR to the public reads, then kept only in-frame beta chains. Entries are consolidated by CDR3 protein sequence, retaining the most common genes and DNA. The V and J calls were not made by the authors but by TCRdb's processing. The sample table holds about 43,000 distinct CDR3 sequences, of which roughly 69% were seen once. 45% to 75% of the sample belongs to the ten largest clones.

This clonotype came up many times. Its target antigen remains unknown. Base quality data are lacking; no much larger clone is found one base away. The sequenced material came from sorted CD4+, CD8+, or CD8+CD57+ T cells (not recorded which) from PBMCs. The TCR was taken from a human donor with aplastic anemia.

In nucleotide form, the sequence is TGTGCCAGCAGTGAGGGAGAGAACACTGAAGCTTTCTTT. Its protein product is CASSEGENTEAFF. Rearrangement joined TRBV25-1 to TRBJ1-1; there is no confident call for the D gene. From cysteine to phenylalanine, the CDR3 is 13 amino acids long. The entry retains the CDR3 DNA only, 39 bases that are in frame from base 1. CDR1 and CDR2 (MGHDK, SYGVNS) derive from the germline V gene. V loses 3 bases, J loses 1 base, and the germline ends lie 6 bases apart.